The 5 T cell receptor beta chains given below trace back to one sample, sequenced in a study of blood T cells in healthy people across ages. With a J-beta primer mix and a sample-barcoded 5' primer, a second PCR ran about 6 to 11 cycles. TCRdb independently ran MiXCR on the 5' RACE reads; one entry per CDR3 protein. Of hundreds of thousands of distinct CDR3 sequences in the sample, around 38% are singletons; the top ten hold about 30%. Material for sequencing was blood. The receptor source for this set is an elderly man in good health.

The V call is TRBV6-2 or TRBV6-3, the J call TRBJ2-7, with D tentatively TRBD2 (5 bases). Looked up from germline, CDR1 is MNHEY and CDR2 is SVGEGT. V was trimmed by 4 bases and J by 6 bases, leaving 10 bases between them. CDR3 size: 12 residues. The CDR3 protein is CASSSGLFEQYF. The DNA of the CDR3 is TGTGCCAGCAGTTCAGGACTCTTCGAGCAGTACTTC.

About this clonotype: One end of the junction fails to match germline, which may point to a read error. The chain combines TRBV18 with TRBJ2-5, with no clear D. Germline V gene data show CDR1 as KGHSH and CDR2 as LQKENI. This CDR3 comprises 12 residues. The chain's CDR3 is CASPPSEETQYF. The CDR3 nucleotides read TGTGCCAGCCCACCCTCGGAAGAGACCCAGTACTTC. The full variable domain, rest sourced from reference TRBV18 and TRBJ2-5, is NAGVMQNPRHLVRRRGQEARLRCSPMKGHSHVYWYRQLPEEGLKFMVYLQKENIIDESGMPKERFSAEFPKEGPSILRIQQVVRGDSAAYFCASPPSEETQYFGPGTRLLVL.

Written as DNA, the CDR3 is TGTGCCAGCAGCTTAGCCATAGGACCGATAAACACTGAAGCTTTCTTT. Translated, it gives CASSLAIGPINTEAFF. The genes are TRBV7-8 and TRBJ1-1, with D unclear. CDR3 length: 16 amino acids. Trimming shortened V by 0 bases and J by 2 bases, and 13 bases separated the two germline ends. Germline CDR1 is SGHVS and CDR2 is FQNEAQ. Complete variable domain (other parts from reference TRBV7-8 and TRBJ1-1): GAGVSQSPRYKVAKRGQDVALRCDPISGHVSLFWYQQALGQGPEFLTYFQNEAQLDKSGLPSDRFFAERPEGSVSTLKIQRTQQEDSAVYLCASSLAIGPINTEAFFGQGTRLTVV.

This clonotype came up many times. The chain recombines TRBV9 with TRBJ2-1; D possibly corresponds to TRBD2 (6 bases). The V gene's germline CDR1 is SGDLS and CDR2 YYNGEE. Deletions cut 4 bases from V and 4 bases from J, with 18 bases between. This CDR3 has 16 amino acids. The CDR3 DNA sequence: TGTGCCAGCAGCCCGGGGTTTGTGGGGGGTTACAATGAGCAGTTCTTC. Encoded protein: CASSPGFVGGYNEQFF.

The CDR3 DNA is TGTGCCTGGAGGAGGTCACAGGGTAATGAGCAGTTCTTC. Translated, it gives CAWRRSQGNEQFF. The chain recombines TRBV30 with TRBJ2-1; tentative D call: TRBD1 (6 bases). Trimming removed 3 bases from V and 7 bases from J, with 13 bases in between. CDR1 GTSNPN and CDR2 SVGIG come from the germline V gene (reference sequence). This CDR3 region has 13 residues.